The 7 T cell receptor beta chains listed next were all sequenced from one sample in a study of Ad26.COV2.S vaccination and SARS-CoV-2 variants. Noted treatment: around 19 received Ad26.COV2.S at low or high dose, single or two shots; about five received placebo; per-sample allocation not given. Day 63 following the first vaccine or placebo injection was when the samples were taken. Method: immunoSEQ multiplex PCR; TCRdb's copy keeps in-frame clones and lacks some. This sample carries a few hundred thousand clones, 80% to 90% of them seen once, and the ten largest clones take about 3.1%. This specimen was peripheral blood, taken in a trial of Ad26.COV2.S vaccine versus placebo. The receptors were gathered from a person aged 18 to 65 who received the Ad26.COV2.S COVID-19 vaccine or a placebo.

Written as DNA, the CDR3 is TGTGCCAGCCGCGACCCGGGCCTGCGGGAGCAGTACTTC. Translating it yields CASRDPGLREQYF. This chain joins TRBV3-1 (or the pseudogene TRBV3-2) and TRBJ2-7; D call uncertain. This CDR3 contains 13 residues. Per the germline V gene, CDR1 is LGHDT and CDR2 is YNNKEL (reference sequence). V was shortened by 8 bases and J by 7 bases, with 18 bases between the two germline ends.

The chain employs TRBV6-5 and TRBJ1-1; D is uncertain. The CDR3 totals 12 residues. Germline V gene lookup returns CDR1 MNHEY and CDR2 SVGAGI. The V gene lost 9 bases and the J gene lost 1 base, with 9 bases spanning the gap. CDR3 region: CASRGSNTEAFF. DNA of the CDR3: TGTGCCAGTCGCGGTTCGAACACTGAAGCTTTCTTT.

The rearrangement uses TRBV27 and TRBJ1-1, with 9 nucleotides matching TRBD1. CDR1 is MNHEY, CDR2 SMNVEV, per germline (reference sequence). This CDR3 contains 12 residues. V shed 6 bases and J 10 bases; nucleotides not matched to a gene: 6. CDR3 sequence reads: CASRTGTGLAFF. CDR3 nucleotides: TGTGCCAGCAGGACCGGGACAGGGTTAGCTTTCTTT.

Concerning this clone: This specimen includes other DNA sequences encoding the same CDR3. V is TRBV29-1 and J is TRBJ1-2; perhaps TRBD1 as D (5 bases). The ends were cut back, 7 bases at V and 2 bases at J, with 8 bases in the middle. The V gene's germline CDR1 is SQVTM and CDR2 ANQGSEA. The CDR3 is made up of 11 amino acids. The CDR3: CSATENYGYTF. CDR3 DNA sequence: TGCAGCGCGACAGAAAACTATGGCTACACCTTC.

As DNA, the CDR3 is TGCAGCGTTGAGCGGCAGGGGGGAGGTCACTACAATGAGCAGTTCTTC. It translates to CSVERQGGGHYNEQFF. The gene calls are TRBV29-1 and TRBJ2-1, with TRBD1 as a possible D gene (7 bases). Between the trimmed V and J ends, which lost 3 bases and 3 bases, there was a span of 18 bases. This CDR3 has 16 amino acids. From germline, CDR1 is SQVTM and CDR2 ANQGSEA.

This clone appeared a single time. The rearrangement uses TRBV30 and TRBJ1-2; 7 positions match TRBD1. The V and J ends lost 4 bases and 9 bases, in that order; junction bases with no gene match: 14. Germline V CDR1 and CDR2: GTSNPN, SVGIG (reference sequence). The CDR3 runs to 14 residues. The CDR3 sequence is CAWTAGGLSMRYTF. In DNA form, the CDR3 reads TGTGCCTGGACTGCAGGGGGTCTATCTATGCGCTACACCTTC.

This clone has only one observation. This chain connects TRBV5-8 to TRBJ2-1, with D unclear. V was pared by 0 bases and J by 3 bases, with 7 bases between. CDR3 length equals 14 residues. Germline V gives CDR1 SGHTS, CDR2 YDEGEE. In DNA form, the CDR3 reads TGTGCCAGCAGCTTGGGGCTATACTACAATGAGCAGTTCTTC. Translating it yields CASSLGLYYNEQFF.